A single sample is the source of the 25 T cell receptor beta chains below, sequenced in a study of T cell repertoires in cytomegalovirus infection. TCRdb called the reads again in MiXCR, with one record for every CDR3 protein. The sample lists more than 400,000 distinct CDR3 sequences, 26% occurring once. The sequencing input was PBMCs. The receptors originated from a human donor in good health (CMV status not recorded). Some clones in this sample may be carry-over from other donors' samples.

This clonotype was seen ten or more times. The CDR3 region has the DNA TGTGCCAGCAGCTTACCGGGACTAGCGGCGAGTGATACGCAGTATTTT. Its translation: CASSLPGLAASDTQYF. The chain has TRBV7-2 and TRBJ2-3; 11 bases align to TRBD2. V dropped 2 bases and J dropped 6; count of bases not matched to a gene: 7. Germline CDR1 reads SGHTA; CDR2 reads FQGNSA. The CDR3 loop spans 16 amino acids.

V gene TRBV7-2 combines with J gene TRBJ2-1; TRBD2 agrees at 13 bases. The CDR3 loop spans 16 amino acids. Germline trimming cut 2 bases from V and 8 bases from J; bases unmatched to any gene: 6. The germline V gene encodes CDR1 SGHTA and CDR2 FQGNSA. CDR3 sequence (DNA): TGTGCCAGCAGCTTAAGACTAGCGGGAGGCTCTGATGAGCAGTTCTTC. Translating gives CASSLRLAGGSDEQFF.

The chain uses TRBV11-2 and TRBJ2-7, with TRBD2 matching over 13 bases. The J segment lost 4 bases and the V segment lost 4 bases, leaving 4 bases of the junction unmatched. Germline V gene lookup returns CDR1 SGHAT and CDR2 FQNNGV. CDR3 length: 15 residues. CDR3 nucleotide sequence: TGTGCCAGCAGCTGGACTAGCGGGAGTACGTACGAGCAGTACGTC. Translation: CASSWTSGSTYEQYV.

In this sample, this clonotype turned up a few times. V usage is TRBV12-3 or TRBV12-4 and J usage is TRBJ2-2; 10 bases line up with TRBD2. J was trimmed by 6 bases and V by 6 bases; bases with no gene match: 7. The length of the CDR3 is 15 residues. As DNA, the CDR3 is TGTGCCAGCAGCAGAAGCGGGAGGGCCGCCGGGGAGCTGTTTTTT. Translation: CASSRSGRAAGELFF.

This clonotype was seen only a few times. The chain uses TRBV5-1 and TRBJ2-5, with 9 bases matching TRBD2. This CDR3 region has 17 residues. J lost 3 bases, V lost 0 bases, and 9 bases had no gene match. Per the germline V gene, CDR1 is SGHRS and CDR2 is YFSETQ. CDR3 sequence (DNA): TGCGCCAGCAGCTTGGCTTTGGCTAGCGGGGCGAAAGAGACCCAGTACTTC. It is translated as CASSLALASGAKETQYF.

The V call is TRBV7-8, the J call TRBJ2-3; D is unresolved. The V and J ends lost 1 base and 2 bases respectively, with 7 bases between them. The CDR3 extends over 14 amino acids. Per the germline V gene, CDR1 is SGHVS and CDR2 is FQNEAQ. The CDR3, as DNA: TGTGCCAGCAGCTTAGGTACTAACACAGATACGCAGTATTTT. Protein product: CASSLGTNTDTQYF.

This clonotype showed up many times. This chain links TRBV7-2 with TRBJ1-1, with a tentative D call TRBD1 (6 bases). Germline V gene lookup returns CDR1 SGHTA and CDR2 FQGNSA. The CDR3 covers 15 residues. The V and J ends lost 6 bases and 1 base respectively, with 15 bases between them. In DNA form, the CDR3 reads TGTGCCAGCAGTCCCCCGACAGGTGAGAACACTGAAGCTTTCTTT. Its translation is CASSPPTGENTEAFF.

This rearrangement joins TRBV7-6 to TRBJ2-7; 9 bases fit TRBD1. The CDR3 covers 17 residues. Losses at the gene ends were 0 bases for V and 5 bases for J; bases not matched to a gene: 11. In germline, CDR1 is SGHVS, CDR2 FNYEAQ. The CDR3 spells CASSLALLGQGVNEQYV. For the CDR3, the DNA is TGTGCCAGCAGCTTAGCCCTTCTGGGACAGGGAGTCAACGAGCAGTACGTC.

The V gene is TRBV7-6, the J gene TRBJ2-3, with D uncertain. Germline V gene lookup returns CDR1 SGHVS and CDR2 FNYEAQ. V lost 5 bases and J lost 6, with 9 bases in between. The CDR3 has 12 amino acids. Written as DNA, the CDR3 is TGTGCCAGCAGCGACCTATCGGATACGCAGTATTTT. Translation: CASSDLSDTQYF.

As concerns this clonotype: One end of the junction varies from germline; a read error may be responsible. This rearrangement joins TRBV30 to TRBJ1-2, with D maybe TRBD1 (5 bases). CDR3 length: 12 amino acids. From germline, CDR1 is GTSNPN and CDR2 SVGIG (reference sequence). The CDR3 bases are TGTGCCTGGGGGGCGACCGACCGACTTAAAGCCTTC. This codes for CAWGATDRLKAF.

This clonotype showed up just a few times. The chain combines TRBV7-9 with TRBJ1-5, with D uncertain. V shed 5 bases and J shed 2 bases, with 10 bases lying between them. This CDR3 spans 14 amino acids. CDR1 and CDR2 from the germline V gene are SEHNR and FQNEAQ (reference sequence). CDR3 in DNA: TGTGCCAGCAGCCCGGCGTTGGGCAATCAGCCCCAGCATTTT. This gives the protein CASSPALGNQPQHF.

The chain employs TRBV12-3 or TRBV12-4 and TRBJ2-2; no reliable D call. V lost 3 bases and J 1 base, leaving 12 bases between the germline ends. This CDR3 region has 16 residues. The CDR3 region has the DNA TGTGCCAGCAGTTTCGGTATTGGGTGGAACACCGGGGAGCTGTTTTTT. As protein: CASSFGIGWNTGELFF.

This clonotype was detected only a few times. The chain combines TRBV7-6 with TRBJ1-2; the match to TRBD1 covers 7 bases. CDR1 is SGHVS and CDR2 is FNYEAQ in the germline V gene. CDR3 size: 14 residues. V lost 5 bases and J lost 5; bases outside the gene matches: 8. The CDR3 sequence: CASSQTGEGYGYTF. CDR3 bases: TGTGCCAGCAGCCAAACAGGGGAAGGGTATGGCTACACCTTC.

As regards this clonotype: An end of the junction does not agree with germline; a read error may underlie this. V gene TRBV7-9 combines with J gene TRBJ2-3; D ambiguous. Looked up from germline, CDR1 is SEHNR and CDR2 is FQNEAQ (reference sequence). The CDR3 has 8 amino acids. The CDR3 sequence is CASSPNAF. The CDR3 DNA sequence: TGTGCCAGCAGCCCGAACGCTTTT.

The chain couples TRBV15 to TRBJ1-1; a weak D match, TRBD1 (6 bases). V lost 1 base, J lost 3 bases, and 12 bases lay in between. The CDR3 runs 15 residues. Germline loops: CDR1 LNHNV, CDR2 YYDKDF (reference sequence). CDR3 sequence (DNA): TGTGCCACCAGCAGAGGATTACAGGGATACACTGAAGCTTTCTTT. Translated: CATSRGLQGYTEAFF.

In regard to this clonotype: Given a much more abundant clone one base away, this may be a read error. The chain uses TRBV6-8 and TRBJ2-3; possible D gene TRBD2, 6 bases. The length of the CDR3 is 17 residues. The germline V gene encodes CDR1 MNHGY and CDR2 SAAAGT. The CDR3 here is CTSSYSRLLASTDTQYF. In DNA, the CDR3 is TGTACCAGCAGTTACTCTCGTTTGCTAGCGTCCACAGATACGCAGTATTTT.

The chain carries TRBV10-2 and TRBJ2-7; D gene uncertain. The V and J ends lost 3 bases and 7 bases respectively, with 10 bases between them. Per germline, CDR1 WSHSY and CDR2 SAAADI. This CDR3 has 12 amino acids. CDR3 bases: TGCGCCAGCAGTGAATACGGGTGGGAGCAGTACTTC. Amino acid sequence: CASSEYGWEQYF.

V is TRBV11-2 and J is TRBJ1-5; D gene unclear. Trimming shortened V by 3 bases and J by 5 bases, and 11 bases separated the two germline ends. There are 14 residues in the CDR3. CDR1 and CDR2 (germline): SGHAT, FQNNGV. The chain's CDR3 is CASSFSGSDQPQHF. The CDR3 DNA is TGTGCCAGCAGCTTCTCCGGGTCCGATCAGCCCCAGCATTTT.

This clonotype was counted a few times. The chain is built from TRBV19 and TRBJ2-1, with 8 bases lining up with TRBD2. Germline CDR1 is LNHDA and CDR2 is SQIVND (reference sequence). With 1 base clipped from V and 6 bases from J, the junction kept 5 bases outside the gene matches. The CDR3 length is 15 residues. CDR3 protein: CASSIVAGGPNEQFF. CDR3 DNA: TGTGCCAGTAGTATAGTGGCGGGAGGACCCAATGAGCAGTTCTTC.

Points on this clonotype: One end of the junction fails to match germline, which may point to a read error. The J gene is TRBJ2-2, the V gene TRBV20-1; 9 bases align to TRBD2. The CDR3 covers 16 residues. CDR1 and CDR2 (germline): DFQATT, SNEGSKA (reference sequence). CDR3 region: CSVRAATSGNTGELFF. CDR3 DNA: TGCAGTGTTAGAGCCGCGACTAGCGGAAACACCGGGGAGCTGTTTTTT.

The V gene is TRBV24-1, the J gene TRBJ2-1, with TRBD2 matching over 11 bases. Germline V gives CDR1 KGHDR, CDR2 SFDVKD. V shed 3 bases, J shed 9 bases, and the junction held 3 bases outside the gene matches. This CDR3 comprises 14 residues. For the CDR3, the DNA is TGTGCCACCAGTGATCAGCTAGCGGGAGGTGAGCAGTTCTTC. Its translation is CATSDQLAGGEQFF.

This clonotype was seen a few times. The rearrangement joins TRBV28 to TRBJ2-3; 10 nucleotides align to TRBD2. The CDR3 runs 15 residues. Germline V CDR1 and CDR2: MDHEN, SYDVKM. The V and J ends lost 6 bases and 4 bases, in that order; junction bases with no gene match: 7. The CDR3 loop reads CASSLAGVTADTQYF. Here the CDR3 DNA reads TGTGCCAGCAGCCTAGCGGGAGTAACTGCAGATACGCAGTATTTT. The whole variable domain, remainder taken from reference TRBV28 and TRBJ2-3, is DVKVTQSSRYLVKRTGEKVFLECVQDMDHENMFWYRQDPGLGLRLIYFSYDVKMKEKGDIPEGYSVSREKKERFSLILESASTNQTSMYLCASSLAGVTADTQYFGPGTRLTVL.

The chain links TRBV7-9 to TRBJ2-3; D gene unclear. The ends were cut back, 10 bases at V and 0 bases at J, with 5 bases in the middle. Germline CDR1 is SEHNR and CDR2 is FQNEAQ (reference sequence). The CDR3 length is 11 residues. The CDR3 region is CAIPSTDTQYF. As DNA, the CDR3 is TGTGCCATCCCTAGCACAGATACGCAGTATTTT. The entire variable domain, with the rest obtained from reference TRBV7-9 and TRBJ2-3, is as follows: DTGVSQNPRHKITKRGQNVTFRCDPISEHNRLYWYRQTLGQGPEFLTYFQNEAQLEKSRLLSDRFSAERPKGSFSTLEIQRTEQGDSAMYLCAIPSTDTQYFGPGTRLTVL.

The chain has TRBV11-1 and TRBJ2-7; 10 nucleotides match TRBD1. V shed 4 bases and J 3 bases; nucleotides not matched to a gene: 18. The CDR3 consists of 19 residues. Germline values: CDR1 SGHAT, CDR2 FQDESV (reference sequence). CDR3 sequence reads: CASSSSEDRGNSEDYEQYF. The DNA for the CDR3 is TGTGCCAGCAGCTCGTCTGAGGACAGGGGGAACTCAGAAGACTACGAGCAGTACTTC.

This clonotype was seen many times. Here the CDR3 reads CASSQDSDRENIQYF. CDR3 DNA: TGCGCCAGCAGCCAAGATTCTGATAGGGAAAACATTCAGTACTTC. The chain uses TRBV4-3 and TRBJ2-4; D is uncertain. The CDR3 is 15 residues long. V was cut by 0 bases and J by 5 bases, with 11 bases left in between. Germline CDR1 and CDR2: LGHNA and YSLEER.